These T cell receptor beta chains were read from a single sample in a study of blood T cell repertoires in COVID-19. Assay used: immunoSEQ multiplex PCR; TCRdb lists only in-frame clones, some missing. The sample holds almost 500,000 clones, approximately 86% seen once. The sample consisted of PBMCs or T cells enriched from blood (not recorded which). The receptor set was obtained from an older woman who had recovered from COVID-19. Both conserved end residues are part of each CDR3. The D gene is left open where the match is weak. Part of the rows lack a size; the others show once, few, many or a class for expanded clones.

>TRBJ1-5|-|TRBV11-2|-
TGTGCCAGCAGCTTACGGGGGGCCGTGAGCAATCAGCCCCAGCATTTT
CASSLRGAVSNQPQHF
>TRBJ1-6|-|TRBV7-9|-
TGTGCCAGCAGGGAGGACTCCTCCTATAATTCACCCCTCCACTTT
CASREDSSYNSPLHF
>TRBJ2-2|-|TRBV18|-
TGTGCCAGCTCACGGCCGACAGGCCGAAACACCGGGGAGCTGTTTTTT
CASSRPTGRNTGELFF
>TRBJ1-6|-|TRBV20-1|-
TGCAGTGCTAGTGGAAAACAGGATTCACCCCTCCACTTT
CSASGKQDSPLHF
>TRBJ1-4|-|TRBV18|-
TGTGCCAGCTCACGGGGCCGGGTGACAACTAATGAAAAACTGTTTTTT
CASSRGRVTTNEKLFF
>TRBJ2-1|-|TRBV24-1|TRBD2
TGTGCCACTAAATCTAGCGGGGGGGCCCACAATGAGCAGTTCTTC
CATKSSGGAHNEQFF
>TRBJ1-2|many|TRBV12-3/TRBV12-4|-
TGTGCCAGCAGTTCCTCCCCGACAGTCTCCCCTATCTTC
CASSSSPTVSPIF
>TRBJ1-5|-|TRBV5-6|-
TGTGCCAGCAGCTTTCAGTCTTATCAGCCCCAGCATTTT
CASSFQSYQPQHF
>TRBJ2-7|-|TRBV3-1/TRBV3-2|-
TGTGCCAGCAGCCATAGCTACGAGCAGTACTTC
CASSHSYEQYF
>TRBJ1-1|-|TRBV6-5|-
TGTGCCAGCAAACAGGGCTCTGAAGCTTTCTTT
CASKQGSEAFF
>TRBJ2-6|-|TRBV10-3|-
TGTGCCATCAGCAATACAGGGGCCAACGTCCTGACTTTC
CAISNTGANVLTF
>TRBJ2-2|-|TRBV24-1|-
TGTGCCACCAGTGGGCCGCGGGGGCCGAGGGAGCTGTTTTTT
CATSGPRGPRELFF
>TRBJ2-1|-|TRBV28|TRBD2
TGTGCCACAGTACTAGCGGGGGGGGATCGTGATGAGCAGTTCTTC
CATVLAGGDRDEQFF
>TRBJ1-4|-|TRBV5-1|-
TGCGCCAGCAGCTTGGGGGGACTTGACGAAAAACTGTTTTTT
CASSLGGLDEKLFF
>TRBJ1-6|-|TRBV11-2|TRBD1
TGTGCCAGCAGCTCCGGACAGGGGCAGGCGACTTTTGGACCCCTCCACTTT
CASSSGQGQATFGPLHF
>TRBJ1-3|-|TRBV9|TRBD1
TGTGCCAGCAGCGTGGGACAGGGAAGAAACACCATATATTTT
CASSVGQGRNTIYF
>TRBJ1-2|-|TRBV6-5|TRBD1
TGTGCCAGCAGCCTAAGACAGGGGGCCCCCTATGGCTACACCTTC
CASSLRQGAPYGYTF
>TRBJ2-3|-|TRBV7-2|TRBD2
TGTGCCAGCAGCTTAGCGCTCCCCCGCGGGGGGACAGATACGCAGTATTTT
CASSLALPRGGTDTQYF
>TRBJ2-1|-|TRBV4-2|TRBD2
TGTGCCAGCAGCCAAGTAGGTCCTAGCGGGGGTAACAATGAGCAGTTCTTC
CASSQVGPSGGNNEQFF
>TRBJ2-7|-|TRBV6-5|TRBD2
TGTGCCAGCAGTTACCTTTCTGGGGAGGGGTACGAGCAGTACTTC
CASSYLSGEGYEQYF
>TRBJ1-5|-|TRBV27|-
TGTGCCAGCAGTTTCGGGGGACCTAGTCAGCCCCAGCATTTT
CASSFGGPSQPQHF
>TRBJ1-1|-|TRBV29-1|-
TGCAGCGTAGACTCGAACACTGAAGCTTTCTTT
CSVDSNTEAFF
>TRBJ1-2|-|TRBV5-6|TRBD1
TGTGCCAGCAGCCCGGGACAGCTAATCTATGGCTACACCTTC
CASSPGQLIYGYTF
>TRBJ1-6|-|TRBV12-5|-
TGTGCTAGTGGTTTAAAGGAGAATTCACCCCTCCACTTT
CASGLKENSPLHF
>TRBJ2-2|-|TRBV11-2|TRBD1
TGTGCCAGCAGATTTCCGACAGGGGGCGCCGGGGAGCTGTTTTTT
CASRFPTGGAGELFF
>TRBJ1-1|-|TRBV6-5|TRBD1
TGTGCCAGCAGTTCCGCCGGGACAGGCTACACTGAAGCTTTCTTT
CASSSAGTGYTEAFF
>TRBJ2-1|-|TRBV10-3|TRBD2
TGTGCCATCAGTGAGGGAATGCTAGCGGGGGGCAATTACAATGAGCAGTTCTTC
CAISEGMLAGGNYNEQFF
>TRBJ1-2|once|TRBV11-3|TRBD1
TGTGCCAGCAGCTTGGGACGGGACAGGGTGTATGGCTACACCTTC
CASSLGRDRVYGYTF
>TRBJ2-7|-|TRBV30|TRBD1
TGTGCCTGGAGACGGACAGGAGGACTCTACGAGCAGTACTTC
CAWRRTGGLYEQYF
>TRBJ1-5|-|TRBV11-2|-
TGTGCCAGCAGCTTAACAGGCCCGAGCAATCAGCCCCAGCATTTT
CASSLTGPSNQPQHF
>TRBJ1-5|few|TRBV5-1|TRBD1
TGCGCCAGCAGCCAAGGACAGGGTAGCAATCAGCCCCAGCATTTT
CASSQGQGSNQPQHF
>TRBJ2-1|-|TRBV4-1|TRBD2
TGCGCCACCACGTCGAGTAGCGGGGCGTACAATGAGCAGTTCTTC
CATTSSSGAYNEQFF
>TRBJ2-2|-|TRBV5-1|TRBD1
TGCGCCAGCAGCGTCCGTCCCGGGACAGGGGACGGGGAGCTGTTTTTT
CASSVRPGTGDGELFF
>TRBJ2-3|-|TRBV29-1|TRBD2
TGCAGCGTTGAAGACTTAGCGGGGGGAAGCACAGATACGCAGTATTTT
CSVEDLAGGSTDTQYF
>TRBJ1-1|once|TRBV3-1/TRBV3-2|TRBD1
TGTGCCAGCAGCCAAGAAGACAGGGGGCGCGCTGAAGCTTTCTTT
CASSQEDRGRAEAFF
>TRBJ2-1|-|TRBV9|TRBD1
TGTGCCAGCAGCGCTGGGACAGGGGGCCTCAATGAGCAGTTCTTC
CASSAGTGGLNEQFF
>TRBJ1-4|few|TRBV5-4|TRBD1
TGTGCCAGCAGCCCAGGGGGCACTAATGAAAAACTGTTTTTT
CASSPGGTNEKLFF
>TRBJ1-2|-|TRBV12-5|TRBD1
TGTGCTAGTGGTCTTGGACAGGGGGCGCAAGGCTACACCTTC
CASGLGQGAQGYTF
>TRBJ2-2|-|TRBV5-1|TRBD1
TGCGCCAGCAGCGTTAGACAGGGTACCGGGGAGCTGTTTTTT
CASSVRQGTGELFF
>TRBJ2-5|-|TRBV9|TRBD2
TGTGCCAGCAGCGGCCGAGCGGGGGCCGAGACCCAGTACTTC
CASSGRAGAETQYF
>TRBJ1-2|once|TRBV11-2|TRBD1
TGTGCCAGCAGCTTGAACCAGGGGGCTGGTGGCTACACCTTC
CASSLNQGAGGYTF
>TRBJ1-5|once|TRBV4-2|TRBD1
TGTGCCAGCAGCCAAGCTCATGGAGGACAGGGGGAGCCCCAGCATTTT
CASSQAHGGQGEPQHF
>TRBJ2-1|-|TRBV5-1|-
TGCGCCAGCAGCTTGCGGGTGGGGGCCAATGAGCAGTTCTTC
CASSLRVGANEQFF